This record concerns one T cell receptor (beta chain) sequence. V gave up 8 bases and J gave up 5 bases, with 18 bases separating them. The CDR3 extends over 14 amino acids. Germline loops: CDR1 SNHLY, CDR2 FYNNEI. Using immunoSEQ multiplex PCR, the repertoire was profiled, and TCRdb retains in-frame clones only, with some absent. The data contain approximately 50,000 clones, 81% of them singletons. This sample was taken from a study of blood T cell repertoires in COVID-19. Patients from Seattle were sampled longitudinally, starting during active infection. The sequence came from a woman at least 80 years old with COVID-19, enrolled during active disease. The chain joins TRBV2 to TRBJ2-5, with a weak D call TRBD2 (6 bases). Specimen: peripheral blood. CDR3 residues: CASGAGLGEETQYF. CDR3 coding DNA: TGTGCCAGCGGCGCGGGACTCGGGGAGGAGACCCAGTACTTC. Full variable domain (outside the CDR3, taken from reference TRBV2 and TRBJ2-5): EPEVTQTPSHQVTQMGQEVILRCVPISNHLYFYWYRQILGQKVEFLVSFYNNEISEKSEIFDDQFSVERPDGSNFTLKIRSTKLEDSAMYFCASGAGLGEETQYFGPGTRLLVL.